This is a list of T cell receptor beta chains from one sample in a study of T cells in localized non-small cell lung cancer. Profiled with immunoSEQ multiplex PCR; TCRdb holds only in-frame clones, not every one. The profile shows 58,000 or so clones, roughly 90% of them singletons. The sequences come from peripheral blood, collected before any cancer treatment. All receptors come from a woman aged 35-75 years with stage I lung adenocarcinoma. The CDR3 runs from the conserved cysteine through the conserved F or W. The order of the fields is D gene, J gene, V gene, clone size, CDR3 protein, CDR3 DNA. A D gene is named only where the DNA matches it firmly. Some rows have no size entry. The others give once, few or many, or a class for an expanded clone.

D gene: NA; J gene: TRBJ1-5; V gene: TRBV19; clone size: NA; CDR3 protein: CASSIFQSNQPQHF; CDR3 DNA: TGTGCCAGTAGTATATTCCAAAGCAATCAGCCCCAGCATTTT
D gene: NA; J gene: TRBJ1-1; V gene: TRBV10-3; clone size: NA; CDR3 protein: CAIGRPNTEAFF; CDR3 DNA: TGTGCCATCGGGAGACCTAACACTGAAGCTTTCTTT
D gene: NA; J gene: TRBJ2-6; V gene: TRBV28; clone size: NA; CDR3 protein: CASSTGLRSGANVLTF; CDR3 DNA: TGTGCCAGCAGCACGGGACTGAGATCTGGGGCCAACGTCCTGACTTTC
D gene: NA; J gene: TRBJ1-2; V gene: TRBV9; clone size: NA; CDR3 protein: CASSPTWQLIMGGYTF; CDR3 DNA: TGTGCCAGCAGCCCGACCTGGCAGCTGATTATGGGTGGCTACACCTTC
D gene: NA; J gene: TRBJ2-1; V gene: TRBV20-1; clone size: NA; CDR3 protein: CSASLSEQEFF; CDR3 DNA: TGCAGTGCCAGTTTATCCGAACAGGAGTTCTTC
D gene: NA; J gene: TRBJ2-7; V gene: TRBV5-1; clone size: NA; CDR3 protein: CASSPEWRGSYEQYF; CDR3 DNA: TGCGCCAGCAGCCCTGAGTGGAGGGGATCCTACGAGCAGTACTTC
D gene: TRBD1; J gene: TRBJ2-7; V gene: TRBV10-3; clone size: NA; CDR3 protein: CAITEDPGQGVYEQYF; CDR3 DNA: TGTGCCATCACTGAGGACCCGGGACAGGGGGTTTACGAGCAGTACTTC
D gene: NA; J gene: TRBJ2-7; V gene: TRBV7-8; clone size: NA; CDR3 protein: CASSLERAGYYEQYF; CDR3 DNA: TGTGCCAGCAGCTTAGAAAGGGCAGGCTACTACGAGCAGTACTTC
D gene: TRBD1; J gene: TRBJ2-7; V gene: TRBV19; clone size: NA; CDR3 protein: CASNDRGTPYEQYF; CDR3 DNA: TGTGCCAGTAACGACAGGGGGACCCCCTACGAGCAGTACTTC
D gene: NA; J gene: TRBJ2-3; V gene: TRBV19; clone size: NA; CDR3 protein: CASNPSRTVNRDTQYF; CDR3 DNA: TGTGCCAGCAACCCCTCCCGGACAGTAAATAGGGATACGCAGTATTTT
D gene: TRBD1; J gene: TRBJ1-1; V gene: TRBV18; clone size: NA; CDR3 protein: CASSPPRTGGIGAFF; CDR3 DNA: TGTGCCAGCTCACCACCGAGGACAGGGGGAATTGGAGCTTTCTTT
D gene: TRBD2; J gene: TRBJ2-7; V gene: TRBV30; clone size: NA; CDR3 protein: CAWSRAGTINYEQYF; CDR3 DNA: TGTGCCTGGAGTCGGGCCGGGACTATCAACTACGAGCAGTACTTC
D gene: NA; J gene: TRBJ1-5; V gene: TRBV10-3; clone size: NA; CDR3 protein: CAISESEQGSQPQHF; CDR3 DNA: TGTGCCATCAGTGAGTCGGAGCAGGGTTCTCAGCCCCAGCATTTT
D gene: NA; J gene: TRBJ1-2; V gene: TRBV6-5; clone size: once; CDR3 protein: CASSYSPGDSYGYTF; CDR3 DNA: TGTGCCAGCAGTTACTCACCAGGGGATAGCTATGGCTACACCTTC
D gene: NA; J gene: TRBJ2-5; V gene: TRBV5-1; clone size: NA; CDR3 protein: CASSRDGRQETQYF; CDR3 DNA: TGCGCCAGCAGCCGGGACGGACGGCAAGAGACCCAGTACTTC
D gene: NA; J gene: TRBJ1-3; V gene: TRBV7-2; clone size: NA; CDR3 protein: CASRDDSSGNTIYF; CDR3 DNA: TGTGCCAGCAGAGATGACAGCTCTGGAAACACCATATATTTT
D gene: NA; J gene: TRBJ2-2; V gene: TRBV27; clone size: NA; CDR3 protein: CASSLSKVGELFF; CDR3 DNA: TGTGCCAGCAGTTTATCCAAGGTCGGGGAGCTGTTTTTT
D gene: NA; J gene: TRBJ2-7; V gene: TRBV29-1; clone size: NA; CDR3 protein: CSTLPLGDPKTHEQYF; CDR3 DNA: TGCAGCACGCTCCCCCTGGGGGACCCAAAAACCCACGAGCAGTACTTC
D gene: TRBD1; J gene: TRBJ1-6; V gene: TRBV6-1; clone size: NA; CDR3 protein: CASSEGQGSPLHF; CDR3 DNA: TGTGCCAGCAGTGAAGGACAGGGATCACCCCTCCACTTT
D gene: TRBD2; J gene: TRBJ2-3; V gene: TRBV30; clone size: NA; CDR3 protein: CAWSVPGAGGGTDTQYF; CDR3 DNA: TGTGCCTGGAGTGTACCCGGAGCGGGAGGGGGCACAGATACGCAGTATTTT
D gene: TRBD1; J gene: TRBJ1-5; V gene: TRBV9; clone size: NA; CDR3 protein: CASSDGTGVQPQHF; CDR3 DNA: TGTGCCAGCAGCGACGGGACAGGGGTGCAGCCCCAGCATTTT
D gene: TRBD1; J gene: TRBJ2-1; V gene: TRBV27; clone size: NA; CDR3 protein: CASSLDRGNEQFF; CDR3 DNA: TGTGCCAGCAGTTTGGACAGGGGAAATGAGCAGTTCTTC
D gene: TRBD2; J gene: TRBJ2-2; V gene: TRBV5-1; clone size: NA; CDR3 protein: CASTRGVNTGELFF; CDR3 DNA: TGCGCCAGCACCCGGGGGGTGAACACCGGGGAGCTGTTTTTT